A selection of T cell receptor beta chains follows, all from one sample in a study of post-analysis software for immune sequencing data. TCRdb processed the PCR reads anew with MiXCR; each CDR3 protein has one entry. The sample has fewer than 550,000 distinct CDR3 sequences; 30% to 40% are singletons. Material: blood. Every receptor here comes from a girl younger than 18 with multiple sclerosis. Each CDR3 is given with its conserved first and last residue. D genes are given only for firm matches. The size field is filled for only some rows; it gives once, few, many or a size class.

CDR3 protein: CASSEMGPNIQYF
CDR3 DNA: TGTGCCAGCAGTGAGATGGGGCCGAACATTCAGTACTTC
V gene: TRBV6-1
J gene: TRBJ2-4
CDR3 length: 13
D gene: NA
clone size: many

CDR3 protein: CSAREWGGPTDTQYF
CDR3 DNA: TGCAGTGCTAGGGAGTGGGGGGGCCCCACAGATACGCAGTATTTT
V gene: TRBV20-1
J gene: TRBJ2-3
CDR3 length: 15
D gene: NA
clone size: NA

CDR3 protein: CASRPLQWGGQETQYF
CDR3 DNA: TGTGCCAGCAGACCCTTGCAGTGGGGGGGACAAGAGACCCAGTACTTC
V gene: TRBV7-8
J gene: TRBJ2-5
CDR3 length: 16
D gene: TRBD2
clone size: NA

CDR3 protein: CATSRDWLNTGELFF
CDR3 DNA: TGTGCCACCAGCAGAGATTGGCTGAACACCGGGGAGCTGTTTTTT
V gene: TRBV15
J gene: TRBJ2-2
CDR3 length: 15
D gene: NA
clone size: few

CDR3 protein: CASSSATGDGYTF
CDR3 DNA: TGCGCCAGCAGCTCCGCGACAGGGGATGGCTACACCTTC
V gene: TRBV5-1
J gene: TRBJ1-2
CDR3 length: 13
D gene: TRBD1
clone size: NA

CDR3 protein: CASSQGTPGDEQYF
CDR3 DNA: TGCGCCAGCAGCCAAGGGACGCCGGGCGACGAGCAGTACTTC
V gene: TRBV4-1
J gene: TRBJ2-7
CDR3 length: 14
D gene: NA
clone size: NA

CDR3 protein: CASSPLAGGQNEQYF
CDR3 DNA: TGTGCCAGCAGCCCCCTAGCGGGGGGGCAAAACGAGCAGTACTTC
V gene: TRBV9
J gene: TRBJ2-7
CDR3 length: 15
D gene: TRBD2
clone size: NA

CDR3 protein: CASSELGGLYEQYF
CDR3 DNA: TGTGCCAGCAGTGAATTGGGGGGCTTGTACGAGCAGTACTTC
V gene: TRBV6-1
J gene: TRBJ2-7
CDR3 length: 14
D gene: NA
clone size: few

CDR3 protein: CSARDPSGGGETQYF
CDR3 DNA: TGCAGTGCTAGAGACCCTAGCGGGGGAGGAGAGACCCAGTACTTC
V gene: TRBV20-1
J gene: TRBJ2-5
CDR3 length: 15
D gene: TRBD2
clone size: NA

CDR3 protein: CASRRGDQETQFF
CDR3 DNA: TGTGCCAGCAGGAGGGGGGACCAAGAGACCCAGTTCTTC
V gene: TRBV12-3/TRBV12-4
J gene: TRBJ2-1
CDR3 length: 13
D gene: NA
clone size: once